Listed below are T cell receptor beta chains from one sample, sequenced in a study of CD8+ T cells in alopecia areata. TCRdb keeps only in-frame clones here, not all; method: immunoSEQ multiplex PCR. This table has some 200,000 clones, approximately 45% appearing once. The material was CD4+ T cells sorted from blood, obtained at approximately week 36, from a patient treated with tofacitinib. The receptors here all came from a human donor with alopecia areata. Each CDR3 is given with its conserved first and last residue. Fields, in order: clone size, V gene, J gene, D gene, CDR3 protein, CDR3 DNA. A D gene is named only where the DNA matches it firmly. Clone size is given for some rows only: seen once, a few or many times, or a class if the clone is expanded.

.	TRBV29-1	TRBJ2-2	TRBD1	CSVEGSTGINTGELFF	TGCAGCGTTGAAGGTTCGACAGGGATTAACACCGGGGAGCTGTTTTTT
.	TRBV29-1	TRBJ2-7	TRBD2	CSVTPGLVKGEQYF	TGCAGCGTTACGCCGGGACTAGTAAAGGGCGAGCAGTACTTC
.	TRBV4-2	TRBJ2-1	.	CASSQAQGGLPSGEQFF	TGTGCCAGCAGCCAAGCCCAAGGGGGTCTCCCCTCCGGTGAGCAGTTCTTC
.	TRBV5-1	TRBJ2-3	TRBD2	CASSGLAGSTDTQYF	TGCGCCAGCAGCGGACTAGCGGGAAGCACAGATACGCAGTATTTT
.	TRBV27	TRBJ2-1	.	CASSSPGGDKRGFYNEQFF	TGTGCCAGCAGTTCACCAGGGGGAGATAAGCGGGGATTCTACAATGAGCAGTTCTTC
.	TRBV7-9	TRBJ2-5	.	CASSLNKGQYF	TGTGCCAGCAGCTTAAATAAGGGGCAGTACTTC
.	TRBV28	TRBJ1-2	.	CASSSHSRNGYTF	TGTGCCAGCAGTTCACACAGCCGTAATGGCTACACCTTC
.	TRBV5-1	TRBJ1-1	.	CASSPDVLTEAFF	TGCGCCAGCAGTCCGGACGTCCTCACTGAAGCTTTCTTT
.	TRBV2	TRBJ2-5	.	CASSESGAWAVQETQYF	TGTGCCAGCAGTGAGTCCGGGGCGTGGGCGGTCCAAGAGACCCAGTACTTC
.	TRBV6-6	TRBJ1-1	.	CASSYLRNAEAFF	TGTGCCAGCAGTTACCTTCGGAATGCAGAAGCTTTCTTT
.	TRBV19	TRBJ2-3	.	CASTVGYTQYF	TGTGCCAGTACCGTGGGTTATACGCAGTATTTT
.	TRBV14	TRBJ2-1	TRBD2	CASSQRGLAGPNEQFF	TGTGCCAGCAGCCAGCGGGGACTAGCGGGACCCAATGAGCAGTTCTTC
.	TRBV7-2	TRBJ2-7	.	CASSLSSSVRTYEQYF	TGTGCCAGCAGCTTAAGTTCCAGCGTACGTACCTACGAGCAGTACTTC
.	TRBV30	TRBJ1-2	.	CAWSPGENYGYTF	TGTGCCTGGAGTCCTGGAGAGAACTATGGCTACACCTTC
few	TRBV4-1	TRBJ1-4	.	CASSQGSYNEKLFF	TGCGCCAGCAGCCAAGGCAGCTATAATGAAAAACTGTTTTTT
few	TRBV30	TRBJ1-1	.	CAWSRTNTEAFF	TGTGCCTGGAGTAGGACCAACACTGAAGCTTTCTTT
few	TRBV5-4	TRBJ1-1	.	CASRHKADDIEAFF	TGTGCCAGCAGGCACAAAGCAGACGATATTGAAGCTTTCTTT
few	TRBV6-6	TRBJ1-4	.	CASSYSRGRAEKLFF	TGTGCCAGCAGTTACTCGAGAGGGAGAGCGGAAAAACTGTTTTTT
.	TRBV30	TRBJ2-1	TRBD2	CAWSGTREQFF	TGTGCCTGGTCGGGGACTAGGGAGCAGTTCTTC
.	TRBV30	TRBJ2-7	.	CAWRQGPSYEQYF	TGTGCCTGGAGGCAGGGCCCCTCCTACGAGCAGTACTTC
.	TRBV7-2	TRBJ2-3	TRBD2	CASSSKGLAGAGHADTQYF	TGTGCCAGCAGCTCGAAGGGACTAGCGGGAGCCGGACACGCAGATACGCAGTATTTT
.	TRBV5-1	TRBJ2-7	.	CASSLVGGYIYEQYF	TGCGCCAGCAGCTTGGTTGGCGGTTATATCTACGAGCAGTACTTC
few	TRBV29-1	TRBJ1-5	TRBD1	CSVGQGAGQPQHF	TGCAGCGTCGGACAGGGGGCAGGACAGCCCCAGCATTTT
.	TRBV27	TRBJ2-1	TRBD2	CASRLAGGPHEQFF	TGTGCCAGCCGGCTAGCGGGAGGGCCCCATGAGCAGTTCTTC
.	TRBV19	TRBJ2-5	.	CASSMWETQYF	TGTGCCAGTAGTATGTGGGAGACCCAGTACTTC
.	TRBV6-4	TRBJ2-6	.	CASRKEHSGANVLTF	TGTGCCAGCAGGAAAGAGCACTCTGGGGCCAACGTCCTGACTTTC
.	TRBV5-1	TRBJ2-5	.	CASTNGGQETQYF	TGCGCCAGCACCAATGGGGGGCAGGAGACCCAGTACTTC
.	TRBV27	TRBJ2-7	.	CASSSGGLPYEQYF	TGTGCCAGCAGTTCGGGCGGGCTCCCCTACGAGCAGTACTTC
.	TRBV30	TRBJ2-1	TRBD1	CAWSAKTGWFDEQFF	TGTGCCTGGAGTGCCAAGACAGGGTGGTTCGATGAGCAGTTCTTC
.	TRBV2	TRBJ1-1	.	CASSEARGSEAFF	TGTGCCAGCAGTGAAGCACGAGGGTCTGAAGCTTTCTTT
.	TRBV28	TRBJ2-7	TRBD1	CASSLQGGGPYEQYF	TGTGCCAGCAGCTTACAGGGGGGAGGACCCTACGAGCAGTACTTC
.	TRBV11-2	TRBJ2-7	TRBD2	CASSPQREGPYEQYF	TGTGCCAGCAGTCCTCAGCGGGAGGGCCCCTACGAGCAGTACTTC
.	TRBV7-3	TRBJ2-1	TRBD2	CASSLRLAGGGNEQFF	TGTGCCAGCAGCTTACGGCTAGCGGGAGGTGGAAATGAGCAGTTCTTC
few	TRBV7-2	TRBJ2-7	TRBD2	CASSLVAGGYEQYF	TGTGCCAGCAGCTTAGTAGCGGGAGGTTACGAGCAGTACTTC
.	TRBV9	TRBJ1-2	.	CASSVDQGDYGYTF	TGTGCCAGCAGCGTAGACCAGGGCGATTATGGCTACACCTTC
.	TRBV30	TRBJ1-1	.	CAWSGGQNTEAFF	TGTGCCTGGAGTGGGGGACAGAACACTGAAGCTTTCTTT
.	TRBV29-1	TRBJ2-5	.	CSLRGGRGETQYF	TGCAGCCTAAGGGGGGGCAGGGGAGAGACCCAGTACTTC
few	TRBV28	TRBJ1-4	.	CASSPRDEKLFF	TGTGCCAGCAGCCCCCGCGACGAAAAACTGTTTTTT
.	TRBV5-1	TRBJ2-5	TRBD1	CASSLSAGGRETQYF	TGCGCCAGCAGCTTGTCCGCAGGGGGCAGGGAGACCCAGTACTTC
once	TRBV15	TRBJ2-3	.	CATSRDGKASTDTQYF	TGTGCCACCAGCAGAGATGGAAAGGCTAGCACAGATACGCAGTATTTT
.	TRBV15	TRBJ2-7	TRBD2	CATSRGIRTSIDEQYF	TGTGCCACCAGCAGGGGAATAAGGACTAGTATCGACGAGCAGTACTTC
.	TRBV30	TRBJ1-1	TRBD1	CAWNRQGNTEAFF	TGTGCCTGGAACAGACAGGGGAACACTGAAGCTTTCTTT
.	TRBV28	TRBJ2-5	TRBD2	CASSLPAGTQETQYF	TGTGCCAGCAGTTTACCAGCGGGGACCCAAGAGACCCAGTACTTC
once	TRBV4-2	TRBJ2-3	TRBD2	CASSQETSGRDTQYF	TGTGCCAGCAGCCAAGAAACGAGCGGGAGAGATACGCAGTATTTT
.	TRBV14	TRBJ2-2	TRBD1	CASSPWTGTNTGELFF	TGTGCCAGCAGCCCATGGACAGGGACGAACACCGGGGAGCTGTTTTTT
few	TRBV25-1	TRBJ2-4	TRBD1	CASSERQGGLNIQYF	TGTGCCAGCAGTGAACGACAGGGGGGATTGAACATTCAGTACTTC
.	TRBV30	TRBJ1-5	.	CAWRGRGNQPQHF	TGTGCCTGGAGGGGCAGGGGCAATCAGCCCCAGCATTTT
.	TRBV30	TRBJ2-2	TRBD1	CAWTGTGAPTGTGELFF	TGTGCCTGGACCGGGACAGGGGCCCCCACGGGCACCGGGGAGCTGTTTTTT
few	TRBV29-1	TRBJ2-3	TRBD2	CSAMTSGRPHLLTDTQYF	TGCAGCGCCATGACTAGCGGGAGGCCTCATCTCCTAACAGATACGCAGTATTTT
.	TRBV29-1	TRBJ2-3	TRBD1	CSVGDRGALDTQYF	TGCAGCGTTGGCGACAGGGGGGCTCTGGATACGCAGTATTTT